Described below is a single T cell receptor (beta chain) sequence and its context. Antigen: not known. TCRdb's copy holds only in-frame clones and misses some; the assay was immunoSEQ multiplex PCR. The sample includes under 200,000 clones, 94% of them seen just once. Germline V gene data show CDR1 as MNHEY and CDR2 as SVGAGI. J gave up 7 bases and V 2 bases, and 11 bases lay outside the gene matches. This CDR3 has 16 residues. This entry is derived from a study of T cell responses to AZD1222 COVID-19 vaccine. The overall study: Second doses at about 4 or about 12 weeks were pooled. General observations from the study: Variant regions that are unmutated are reportedly the target of nearly half of spike-specific TCRs. Spike-specific TCR breadth and depth both grew after two AZD1222 doses.

The material sequenced was peripheral blood, taken on day 0 of AZD1222 vaccination. This TCR came from an adult in good health. The chain uses TRBV6-5 and TRBJ2-1; 7 positions agree with TRBD2. CDR3: CASSYLYSGGGNEQFF. Here the CDR3 DNA reads TGTGCCAGCAGTTACCTTTACTCGGGAGGAGGTAATGAGCAGTTCTTC.